This T cell receptor (beta chain) was retrieved from a study of cytomegalovirus exposure and HLA in healthy donors. The study's findings and limits: Later on, a genetic analysis was performed. It linked a missense variant in DCLRE1C with V- and J-gene trimming of TCR beta.

The PCR was carried out with 60 Vbeta primers and 13 Jbeta primers. Profiling relied on immunoSEQ multiplex PCR, and the TCRdb table lists in-frame clones only, not all of them. In the table there are approximately 170,000 clones, 70% to 80% of which are singletons. The CDR3 spans 15 residues. The V segment lost 4 bases and the J segment 9 bases; nucleotides outside the gene matches: 6. In germline, CDR1 is MGHRA, CDR2 YSYEKL. Worth noting for this clone: As yet, its antigen is unknown.

The sequencing input was PBMCs. The rearrangement uses TRBV4-1 and TRBJ2-1; 13 nucleotides match TRBD2. The sequence was collected from a young woman in good health and CMV-seropositive. The CDR3 protein is CASSPLAGGPIEQFF. In nucleotides, the CDR3 is TGCGCCAGCAGCCCACTAGCGGGGGGGCCAATTGAGCAGTTCTTC.